A single sample is the source of the 15 T cell receptor beta chains below, sequenced in a study of cytomegalovirus exposure and HLA in healthy donors. Researchers ran the PCR with 60 Vbeta and 13 Jbeta primers. Assay used: immunoSEQ multiplex PCR; TCRdb lists only in-frame clones, some missing. The table records some 160,000 clones, nearly 80% of them present only once. The material sequenced was PBMCs. Receptors were obtained from a woman in her thirties or forties in good health and CMV-seronegative.

V is TRBV2 and J is TRBJ2-3; 9 bases fit TRBD2. In germline, CDR1 is SNHLY, CDR2 FYNNEI. Losses at the gene ends were 5 bases for V and 5 bases for J; bases not matched to a gene: 11. This CDR3 has 16 residues. The CDR3 here is CASSTPRGGGGDTQYF. Written as DNA, the CDR3 is TGTGCCAGCAGTACCCCGAGGGGCGGGGGGGGAGATACGCAGTATTTT.

The chain couples TRBV4-1 to TRBJ2-3, with 8 positions matching TRBD2. Trimming removed 2 bases from V and 4 bases from J; junction bases left unmatched: 20. Germline V gives CDR1 MGHRA, CDR2 YSYEKL. CDR3 length equals 20 residues. The CDR3 DNA reads TGCGCCAGCAGCCAAATTTTGGGGCGGGGGGCCCAGGGGAGGGCAGATACGCAGTATTTT. It is translated as CASSQILGRGAQGRADTQYF.

The chain has TRBV6-6 and TRBJ1-5, with a tentative D call TRBD1 (5 bases). The germline V gene has CDR1 MNHNY and CDR2 SVGAGI (reference sequence). The CDR3 runs 14 residues. The V end was cut by 2 bases, the J end by 4 bases, with 9 bases between. The CDR3 spells CASSYDGGNQPQHF. Here the CDR3 DNA reads TGTGCCAGCAGTTACGATGGGGGGAATCAGCCCCAGCATTTT.

This clone appeared once. The J gene is TRBJ2-5, the V gene TRBV6-4, with 11 positions matching TRBD2. The V gene end was trimmed by 3 bases and the J gene end by 3 bases; junction bases not matched to a gene: 3. The CDR3 extends over 15 amino acids. Germline V lookup: CDR1 MRHNA, CDR2 SNTAGT. CDR3: CASSENSGGEETQYF. As DNA, the CDR3 is TGTGCCAGCAGTGAAAATAGCGGGGGGGAAGAGACCCAGTACTTC.

V is TRBV2 and J is TRBJ1-2, with 7 nucleotides matching TRBD1. There are 14 residues in the CDR3. Trimming took 4 bases from V and 0 from J; bases not matched to a gene: 2. CDR1 is SNHLY, CDR2 FYNNEI, per germline. CDR3 in amino acids: CASSGDRPNYGYTF. In nucleotides, the CDR3 is TGTGCCAGCAGTGGGGACAGACCTAACTATGGCTACACCTTC.

V and J are TRBV23-1 and TRBJ1-2; TRBD1 aligns across 8 bases. TRBV23-1 is assigned to the ORF class and has an uncertain function. Trimming at V came to 2 bases and at J to 1 base, leaving 9 bases not matched to a gene. This CDR3 is built from 17 residues. Written as DNA, the CDR3 is TGCGCCAGCAGTCAAGGCCCAGGGGGCCCCCTTAACTATGGCTACACCTTC. It specifies CASSQGPGGPLNYGYTF.

The V and J genes are TRBV19 and TRBJ1-1; D is unresolved. Trimming took off 2 bases at V and 0 bases at J, with 19 bases between the two ends. CDR3 length: 18 amino acids. Germline values: CDR1 LNHDA, CDR2 SQIVND (reference sequence). The CDR3, as DNA: TGTGCCAGTAGTATAAGAGGAGGATCAACTACTCTGAACACTGAAGCTTTCTTT. Translated, it gives CASSIRGGSTTLNTEAFF.

V gene TRBV19 combines with J gene TRBJ2-3; the D gene is possibly TRBD1 (5 bases). The CDR3 covers 14 residues. V lost 7 bases, J lost 0 bases, and 11 bases lay in between. Germline CDR1 and CDR2: LNHDA and SQIVND (reference sequence). CDR3 loop: CASMKQASTDTQYF. The CDR3 nucleotides are TGTGCCAGTATGAAACAGGCTAGCACAGATACGCAGTATTTT.

J is TRBJ1-6 and V is TRBV18; D is ambiguous. The CDR3 covers 15 residues. Per the germline V gene, CDR1 is KGHSH and CDR2 is LQKENI. The ends were cut back, 5 bases at V and 1 base at J, with 9 bases in the middle. The chain's CDR3 is CASSAGGSYNSPLHF. CDR3 bases: TGTGCCAGCTCAGCGGGAGGGTCCTATAATTCACCCCTCCACTTT.

V and J are TRBV5-4 and TRBJ1-1; 7 bases are a match to TRBD1. This CDR3 comprises 15 residues. Trimming cost V 3 bases and J 1 base; bases outside gene matches: 6. Germline V gene data show CDR1 as SGHNT and CDR2 as YYREEE (reference sequence). CDR3 coding DNA: TGTGCCAGCAGCTCCCCCAGGGGGAGGAACACTGAAGCTTTCTTT. The encoded protein is CASSSPRGRNTEAFF.

The chain links TRBV18 to TRBJ2-5; 8 nucleotides agree with TRBD1. The V segment lost 6 bases and the J segment 4 bases; nucleotides outside the gene matches: 7. Germline CDR1 and CDR2: KGHSH and LQKENI. This CDR3 is built from 14 residues. CDR3 sequence reads: CASSSMGQAETQYF. The CDR3 DNA reads TGTGCCAGCTCCTCGATGGGACAGGCAGAGACCCAGTACTTC.

This sequence joins TRBV28 and TRBJ2-3; 7 bases align to TRBD2. Trimming cost V 2 bases and J 0 bases; bases outside gene matches: 11. Germline lookup yields CDR1 MDHEN and CDR2 SYDVKM. This CDR3 comprises 18 residues. This chain's CDR3 is CASSLLRRLAASTDTQYF. CDR3 in DNA: TGTGCCAGCAGTTTACTTCGCCGGCTAGCGGCCAGCACAGATACGCAGTATTTT. The variable domain in full, completed from reference TRBV28 and TRBJ2-3, reads DVKVTQSSRYLVKRTGEKVFLECVQDMDHENMFWYRQDPGLGLRLIYFSYDVKMKEKGDIPEGYSVSREKKERFSLILESASTNQTSMYLCASSLLRRLAASTDTQYFGPGTRLTVL.

The CDR3 sequence is CASSQDERRQFF. In nucleotides, the CDR3 is TGCGCCAGCAGCCAAGATGAAAGGAGACAGTTCTTC. The J gene is TRBJ2-1, the V gene TRBV4-1; D unresolved. Trimming pared 0 bases from V and 13 bases from J, leaving 10 bases between. The CDR3 covers 12 residues. CDR1 and CDR2 (germline): MGHRA, YSYEKL.

The V and J genes are TRBV2 and TRBJ2-7; a possible D gene is TRBD2 (5 bases). The V and J ends lost 1 base and 6 bases respectively, with 7 bases between them. Germline CDR1 is SNHLY and CDR2 is FYNNEI. The CDR3 length is 12 residues. CDR3 in DNA: TGTGCCAGCAGTGAAGGAGCGGCCGAGCAGTACTTC. It is translated as CASSEGAAEQYF.

This clone has just a few counts. The chain is built from TRBV28 and TRBJ1-6; D is perhaps TRBD1 (6 bases). There are 15 residues in the CDR3. The germline V gene has CDR1 MDHEN and CDR2 SYDVKM. The ends were cut back, 6 bases at V and 7 bases at J, with 16 bases in the middle. The CDR3 sequence: CASRSSTGENSPLHF. In nucleotides, the CDR3 is TGTGCCAGCAGATCTTCGACAGGAGAGAATTCACCCCTCCACTTT.